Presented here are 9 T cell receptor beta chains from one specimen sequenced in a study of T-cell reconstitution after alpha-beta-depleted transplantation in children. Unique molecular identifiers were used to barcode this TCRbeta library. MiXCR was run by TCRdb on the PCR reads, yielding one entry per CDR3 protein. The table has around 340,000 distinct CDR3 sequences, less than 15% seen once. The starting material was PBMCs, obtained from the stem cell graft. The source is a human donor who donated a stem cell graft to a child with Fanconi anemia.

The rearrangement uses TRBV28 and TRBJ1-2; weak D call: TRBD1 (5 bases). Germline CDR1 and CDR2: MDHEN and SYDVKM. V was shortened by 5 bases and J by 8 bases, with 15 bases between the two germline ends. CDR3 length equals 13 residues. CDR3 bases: TGTGCCAGCAGTCTCGACAGAGTGAGGGGCTACACCTTC. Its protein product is CASSLDRVRGYTF.

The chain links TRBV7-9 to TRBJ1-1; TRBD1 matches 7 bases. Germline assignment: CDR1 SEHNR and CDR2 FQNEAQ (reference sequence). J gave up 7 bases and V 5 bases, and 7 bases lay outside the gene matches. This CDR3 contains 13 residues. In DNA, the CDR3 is TGTGCCAGCAGCCTAACAGGGGCCCATGAAGCTTTCTTT. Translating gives CASSLTGAHEAFF.

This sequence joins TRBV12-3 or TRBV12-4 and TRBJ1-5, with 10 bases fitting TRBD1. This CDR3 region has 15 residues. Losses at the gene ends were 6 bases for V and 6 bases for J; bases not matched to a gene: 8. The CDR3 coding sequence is TGTGCCAGCAGAACCGGGACAGGGGCGAGTCAGCCCCAGCATTTT. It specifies CASRTGTGASQPQHF.

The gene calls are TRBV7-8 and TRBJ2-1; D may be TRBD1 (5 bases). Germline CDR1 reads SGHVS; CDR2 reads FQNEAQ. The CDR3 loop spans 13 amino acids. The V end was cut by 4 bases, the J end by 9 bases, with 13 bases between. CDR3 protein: CASSSNNQGEQFF. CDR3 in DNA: TGTGCCAGCAGCTCCAATAACCAGGGTGAGCAGTTCTTC.

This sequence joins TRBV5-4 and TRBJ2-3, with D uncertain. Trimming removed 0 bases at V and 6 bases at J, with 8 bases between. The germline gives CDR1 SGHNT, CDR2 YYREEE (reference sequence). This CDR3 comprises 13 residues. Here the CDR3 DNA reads TGTGCCAGCAGCTTGGTCAATGGCGATACGCAGTATTTT. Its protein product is CASSLVNGDTQYF.

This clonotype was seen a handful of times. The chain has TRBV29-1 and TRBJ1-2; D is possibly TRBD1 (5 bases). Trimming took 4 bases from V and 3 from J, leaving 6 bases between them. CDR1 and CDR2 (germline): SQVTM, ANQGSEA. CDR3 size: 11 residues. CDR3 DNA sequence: TGCAGCGTTGGACAGTACTATGGCTACACCTTC. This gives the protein CSVGQYYGYTF.

The CDR3 coding sequence is TGTGCCAGCAGCCGGGAGGGGCCTAACTATGGCTACACCTTC. Translating gives CASSREGPNYGYTF. V is TRBV12-3 or TRBV12-4 and J is TRBJ1-2, with D maybe TRBD1 (5 bases). The CDR3 loop spans 14 amino acids. The V gene lost 6 bases and the J gene lost 0 bases, with 11 bases spanning the gap.

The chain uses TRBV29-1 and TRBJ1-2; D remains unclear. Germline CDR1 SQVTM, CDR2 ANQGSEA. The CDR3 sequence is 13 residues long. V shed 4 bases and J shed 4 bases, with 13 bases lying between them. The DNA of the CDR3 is TGCAGCGTTGTGGACGGGGAATCCTATGGCTACACCTTC. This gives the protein CSVVDGESYGYTF.

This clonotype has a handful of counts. The CDR3 loop is CSARDRGAKLFF. The CDR3 DNA sequence: TGCAGTGCTAGAGACAGGGGAGCGAAACTGTTTTTT. The genes are TRBV20-1 and TRBJ1-4, with a tentative D call TRBD1 (6 bases). Per the germline V gene, CDR1 is DFQATT and CDR2 is SNEGSKA (reference sequence). The V gene lost 0 bases and the J gene lost 11 bases, with 10 bases spanning the gap. The length of the CDR3 is 12 residues.